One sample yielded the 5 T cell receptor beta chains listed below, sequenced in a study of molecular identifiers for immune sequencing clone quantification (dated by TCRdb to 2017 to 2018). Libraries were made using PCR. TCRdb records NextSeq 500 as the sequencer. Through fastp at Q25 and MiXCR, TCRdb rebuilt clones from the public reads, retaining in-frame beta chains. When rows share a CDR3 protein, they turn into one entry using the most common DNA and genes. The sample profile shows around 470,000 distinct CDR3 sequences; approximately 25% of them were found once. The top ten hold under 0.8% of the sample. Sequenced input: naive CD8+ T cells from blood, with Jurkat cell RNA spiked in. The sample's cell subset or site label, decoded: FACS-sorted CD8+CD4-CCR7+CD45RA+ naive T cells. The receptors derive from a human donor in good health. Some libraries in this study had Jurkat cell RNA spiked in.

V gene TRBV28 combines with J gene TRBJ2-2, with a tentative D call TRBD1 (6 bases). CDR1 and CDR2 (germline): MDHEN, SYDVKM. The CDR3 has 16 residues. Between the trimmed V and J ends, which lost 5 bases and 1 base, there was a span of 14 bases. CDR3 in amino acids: CASSTLWTENTGELFF. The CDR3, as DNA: TGTGCCAGCAGTACCCTATGGACAGAGAACACCGGGGAGCTGTTTTTT. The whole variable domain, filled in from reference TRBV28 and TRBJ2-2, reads DVKVTQSSRYLVKRTGEKVFLECVQDMDHENMFWYRQDPGLGLRLIYFSYDVKMKEKGDIPEGYSVSREKKERFSLILESASTNQTSMYLCASSTLWTENTGELFFGEGSRLTVL.

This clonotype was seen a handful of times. The CDR3 loop reads CASGFSGQGIGEQYF. In DNA, the CDR3 is TGTGCTAGTGGGTTCTCGGGACAGGGGATCGGGGAGCAGTACTTC. The gene calls are TRBV12-5 and TRBJ2-7, with 10 positions matching TRBD1. This CDR3 has 15 amino acids. Per germline, CDR1 LGHNT and CDR2 FRNRAP. The ends lost 6 bases at V and 7 bases at J; junction bases unmatched: 12.

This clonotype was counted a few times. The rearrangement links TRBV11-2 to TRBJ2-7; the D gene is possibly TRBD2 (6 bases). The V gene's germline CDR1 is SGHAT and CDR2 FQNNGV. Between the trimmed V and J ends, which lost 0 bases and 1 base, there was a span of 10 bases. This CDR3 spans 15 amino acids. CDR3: CASSLEGGKSYEQYF. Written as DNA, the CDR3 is TGTGCCAGCAGCTTAGAGGGGGGAAAGTCCTACGAGCAGTACTTC.

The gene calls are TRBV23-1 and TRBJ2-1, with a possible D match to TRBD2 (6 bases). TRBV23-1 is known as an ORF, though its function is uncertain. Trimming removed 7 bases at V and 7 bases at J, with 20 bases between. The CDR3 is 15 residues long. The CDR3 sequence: CASKTPARAGNEQFF. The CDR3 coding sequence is TGCGCCAGCAAAACGCCAGCGCGCGCGGGGAATGAGCAGTTCTTC.

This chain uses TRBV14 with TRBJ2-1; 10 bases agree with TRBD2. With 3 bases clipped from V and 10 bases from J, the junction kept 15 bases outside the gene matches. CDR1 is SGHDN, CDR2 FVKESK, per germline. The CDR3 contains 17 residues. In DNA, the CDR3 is TGTGCCAGCAGCCACCCCTTCCCTCTAGCGGGAGTTGGGGAGCAGTTCTTC. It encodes CASSHPFPLAGVGEQFF.